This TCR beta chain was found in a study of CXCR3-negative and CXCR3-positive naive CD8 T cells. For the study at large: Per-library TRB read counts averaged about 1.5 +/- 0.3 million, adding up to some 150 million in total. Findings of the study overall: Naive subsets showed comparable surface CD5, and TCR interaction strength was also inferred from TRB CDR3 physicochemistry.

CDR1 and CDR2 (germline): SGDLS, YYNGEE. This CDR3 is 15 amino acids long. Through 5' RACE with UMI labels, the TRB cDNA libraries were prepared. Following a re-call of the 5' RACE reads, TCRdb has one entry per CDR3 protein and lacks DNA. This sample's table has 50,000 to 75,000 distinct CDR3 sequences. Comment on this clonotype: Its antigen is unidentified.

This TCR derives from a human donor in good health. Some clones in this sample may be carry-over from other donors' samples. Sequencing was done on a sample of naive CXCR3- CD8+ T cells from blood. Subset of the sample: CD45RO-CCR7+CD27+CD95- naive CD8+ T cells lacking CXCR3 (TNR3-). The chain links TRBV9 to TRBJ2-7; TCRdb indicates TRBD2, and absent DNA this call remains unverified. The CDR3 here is CASSPWGSGADEQYF. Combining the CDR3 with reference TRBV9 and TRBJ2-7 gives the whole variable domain DSGVTQTPKHLITATGQRVTLRCSPRSGDLSVYWYQQSLDQGLQFLIQYYNGEERAKGNILERFSAQQFPDLHSELNLSSLELGDSALYFCASSPWGSGADEQYFGPGTRLTVT.